This TCR beta chain was found in a study of T cells in Graves' hyperthyroidism and ophthalmopathy. Amplified TCR beta CDR3 regions came from RNA transcripts. HTBI primers were the set used in a first-round RT-PCR of the TCR CDR3. TCRdb re-derived calls from the multiplex PCR reads in MiXCR, one entry per CDR3 protein. The sample yields fewer than 550,000 distinct CDR3 sequences, around 22% seen once. This clonotype was counted at least ten times. From germline, CDR1 is GTSNPN and CDR2 SVGIG (reference sequence). V lost 4 bases and J lost 0, with 15 bases in between. The CDR3 contains 15 residues. This clonotype was sampled from a woman aged 25 to 45 with Graves' ophthalmopathy. This rearrangement joins TRBV30 to TRBJ1-1; D is unresolved. The source material was blood. This chain's CDR3 is CAWTGVSVVNTEAFF. The DNA for the CDR3 is TGTGCCTGGACCGGGGTTAGTGTCGTGAACACTGAAGCTTTCTTT.